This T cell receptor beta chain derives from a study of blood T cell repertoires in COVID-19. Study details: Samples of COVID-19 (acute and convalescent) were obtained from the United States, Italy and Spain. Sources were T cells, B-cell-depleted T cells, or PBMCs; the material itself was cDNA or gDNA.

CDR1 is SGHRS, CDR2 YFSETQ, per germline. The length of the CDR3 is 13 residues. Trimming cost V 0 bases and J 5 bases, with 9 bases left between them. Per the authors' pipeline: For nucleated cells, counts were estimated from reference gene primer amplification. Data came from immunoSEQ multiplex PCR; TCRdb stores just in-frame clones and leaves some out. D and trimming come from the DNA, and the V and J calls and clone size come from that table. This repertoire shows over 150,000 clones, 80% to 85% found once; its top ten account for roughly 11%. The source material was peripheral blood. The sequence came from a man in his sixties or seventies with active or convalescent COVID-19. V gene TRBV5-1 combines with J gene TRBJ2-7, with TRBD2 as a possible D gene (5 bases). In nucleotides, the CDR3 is TGCGCCAGCAGCTTGGCCGAGGGCCACGAGCAGTACTTC. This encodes CASSLAEGHEQYF. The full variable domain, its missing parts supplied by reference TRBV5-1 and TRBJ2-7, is KAGVTQTPRYLIKTRGQQVTLSCSPISGHRSVSWYQQTPGQGLQFLFEYFSETQRNKGNFPGRFSGRQFSNSRSEMNVSTLELGDSALYLCASSLAEGHEQYFGPGTRLTVT.